This is a list of T cell receptor beta chains from one sample in a study of CD8 T cells in Susac syndrome. TCRdb ran MiXCR on the immunoSEQ multiplex PCR reads and lists one entry per CDR3 protein. The sample has about 240,000 distinct CDR3 sequences, about 95% seen once. The specimen sequenced was CD4+ T cells from PBMCs. All receptors derive from a human donor with Susac syndrome. Both conserved end residues are part of each CDR3. The order of the fields is J gene, clone size, D gene, V gene, CDR3 protein, CDR3 DNA. D genes are given only for firm matches. Size values are once, few and many counts, or a class for expanded clones, and some rows have none.

TRBJ2-5,.,.,TRBV27,CASRPSPKGGTQYF,TGTGCCAGCCGCCCCTCCCCGAAAGGGGGGACCCAGTACTTC
TRBJ1-1,.,TRBD1,TRBV30,CAWSADRGPEAFF,TGTGCCTGGAGTGCTGACAGGGGACCTGAAGCTTTCTTT
TRBJ2-7,.,TRBD1,TRBV29-1,CSVLSRDRSPYEQYF,TGCAGCGTACTAAGCCGGGACAGGAGTCCCTACGAGCAGTACTTC
TRBJ2-2,.,.,TRBV11-3,CASRPAAAYGELFF,TGTGCCAGCAGGCCCGCGGCGGCCTACGGGGAGCTGTTTTTT
TRBJ2-2,.,TRBD1,TRBV3-1,CASSRQGASGELFF,TGTGCCAGCAGCCGACAGGGGGCTAGCGGGGAGCTGTTTTTT
TRBJ2-3,.,TRBD1,TRBV2,CASSATSGQISTDTQYF,TGTGCCAGCAGCGCGACGTCGGGACAGATTAGCACAGATACGCAGTATTTT
TRBJ2-1,.,.,TRBV15,CATSMWADRGEQFF,TGTGCCACCAGCATGTGGGCCGACCGGGGTGAGCAGTTCTTC
TRBJ2-3,once,.,TRBV7-3,CASSPSVKDTQYF,TGTGCCAGCAGCCCTAGCGTCAAAGATACGCAGTATTTT
TRBJ2-3,.,.,TRBV4-1,CASSQPQSTDTQYF,TGCGCCAGCAGCCAACCCCAAAGCACAGATACGCAGTATTTT
TRBJ2-7,.,.,TRBV5-1,CASSVGAENYEQYF,TGCGCCAGCAGCGTCGGAGCGGAAAACTACGAGCAGTACTTC
TRBJ1-1,.,.,TRBV18,CASSLNRDTEAFF,TGTGCCAGCTCACTTAACAGGGACACTGAAGCTTTCTTT
TRBJ1-5,once,.,TRBV6-5,CASSYGGNQPQHF,TGTGCCAGCAGTTACGGAGGAAATCAGCCCCAGCATTTT
TRBJ1-1,.,TRBD1,TRBV30,CAWSQFHYRGNTEAFF,TGTGCCTGGAGTCAGTTCCACTACAGGGGGAACACTGAAGCTTTCTTT
TRBJ2-5,.,TRBD2,TRBV20-1,CSASDILAGVRQETQYF,TGCAGTGCTAGTGACATCCTAGCGGGAGTTCGGCAAGAGACCCAGTACTTC
TRBJ2-7,.,.,TRBV3-1,CASSPNGGSAYEQYF,TGTGCCAGCAGCCCCAACGGAGGGTCTGCCTACGAGCAGTACTTC
TRBJ2-7,.,.,TRBV20-1,CSVQSQIYEQYF,TGCAGTGTGCAGTCTCAGATCTACGAGCAGTACTTC
TRBJ2-4,.,.,TRBV12-3/TRBV12-4,CASSFAAGSTKNIQYF,TGTGCCAGCAGTTTTGCGGCAGGGTCTACCAAAAACATTCAGTACTTC
TRBJ2-7,once,TRBD2,TRBV20-1,CSAVRGVLSYEQYF,TGCAGTGCTGTGCGGGGGGTTCTTTCCTACGAGCAGTACTTC